This TCR beta chain was retrieved from a study of lymphopenia after photon versus proton radiotherapy. A word on this clone: What it binds is not known.

The repertoire was sequenced with immunoSEQ multiplex PCR; TCRdb's copy has only in-frame clones and lacks some. The sample includes over 25,000 clones, more than 75% of them seen just once. General study points: Post-nadir TCR diversity decline inversely tracked overall survival among those who died.

The V and J ends lost 1 base and 3 bases, in that order; junction bases with no gene match: 3. The V gene's germline CDR1 is SGHAT and CDR2 FQNNGV. CDR3 length: 14 amino acids. This sequence originates from a woman aged 45 to 65 with cholangiocarcinoma. The chain couples TRBV11-2 to TRBJ2-7; 7 positions agree with TRBD1. The input for sequencing was peripheral blood, taken from a patient treated with photon-based radiotherapy. CDR3 DNA sequence: TGTGCCAGCAGCTTAGTGGGGACAGACTACGAGCAGTACTTC. Residues: CASSLVGTDYEQYF.